This T cell receptor (beta chain) was sequenced for a study of regulatory T cells in long-lasting Graves disease. Study-wide findings and caveats: For persistent Graves' patients, TCR diversity was lower than for newly diagnosed ones. Persistent patients shared more public clonotypes (about 2,700) than newly diagnosed patients (around 1,000).

Germline CDR1 is LNHDA and CDR2 is SQIVND (reference sequence). Trimming took 5 bases from V and 9 from J, leaving 14 bases between them. CDR3 size: 13 residues. Noted time point: persistent/refractory GD, antithyroid drugs over 5 years with positive TRAb. RNA from PBMCs was the source of the TCR library. This clonotype has just a few counts. Its antigen is undetermined. Arm-PCR of CDR3 regions and iRepertoire HTBI primers were used to build TCR beta libraries. A single record per CDR3 protein comes from TCRdb applying MiXCR to the multiplex PCR reads. The sample records about 470,000 distinct CDR3 sequences, around 20% being singletons.

This chain joins TRBV19 and TRBJ2-1; a weak D match, TRBD1 (5 bases). This TCR was sampled from a female donor with Graves disease. Specimen: peripheral blood mononuclear cells (PBMCs), collected when the disease was refractory, from a patient treated with antithyroid drugs. The CDR3 sequence: CASSVQGPSEQFF. The CDR3 bases are TGTGCCAGTAGTGTGCAGGGTCCGAGTGAGCAGTTCTTC. The complete variable domain, with remaining parts taken from reference TRBV19 and TRBJ2-1, reads DGGITQSPKYLFRKEGQNVTLSCEQNLNHDAMYWYRQDPGQGLRLIYYSQIVNDFQKGDIAEGYSVSREKKESFPLTVTSAQKNPTAFYLCASSVQGPSEQFFGPGTRLTVL.